Following are 14 T cell receptor beta chains from one sample sequenced in a study of blood T cell repertoires in COVID-19. Method: immunoSEQ multiplex PCR; TCRdb's copy keeps in-frame clones and lacks some. The sample yields hundreds of thousands of clones, around 89% seen once. The sequenced material came from PBMCs or T cells enriched from blood (not recorded which). The receptor set was obtained from a woman aged 18-35 years with acute COVID-19.

The chain uses TRBV9 and TRBJ2-1; 14 nucleotides match TRBD2. CDR1 is SGDLS and CDR2 is YYNGEE in the germline V gene. J lost 9 bases, V lost 4 bases, and 9 bases had no gene match. CDR3 length: 16 residues. CDR3 residues: CASSPGPGLAGVEQFF. CDR3 in DNA: TGTGCCAGCAGCCCCGGGCCGGGACTAGCGGGAGTTGAGCAGTTCTTC.

The chain employs TRBV28 and TRBJ2-7; weak D call: TRBD2 (6 bases). V dropped 7 bases and J dropped 1 base, with 14 bases sitting between them. The CDR3 is 14 amino acids. The germline V gene encodes CDR1 MDHEN and CDR2 SYDVKM. The CDR3 is CASNRGGTSYEQYF. The CDR3 region has the DNA TGTGCCAGCAACCGGGGCGGGACTTCCTACGAGCAGTACTTC.

The V gene is TRBV7-8, the J gene TRBJ2-7; 7 bases are shared with TRBD2. The CDR3 covers 17 residues. The V gene's germline CDR1 is SGHVS and CDR2 FQNEAQ. Losses at the gene ends were 1 base for V and 0 bases for J; bases not matched to a gene: 9. The CDR3 coding sequence is TGTGCCAGCAGCTTAGAGCTTGCGGGGGAATTCTCCTACGAGCAGTACTTC. Protein: CASSLELAGEFSYEQYF.

The chain uses TRBV29-1 and TRBJ1-2; perhaps TRBD1 as D (6 bases). The CDR3 is made up of 13 amino acids. V was shortened by 1 base and J by 4 bases, with 10 bases between the two germline ends. CDR1 is SQVTM, CDR2 ANQGSEA, per germline. The CDR3 coding sequence is TGCAGCGTTGAAGGGGGGCAGATCTATGGCTACACCTTC. It yields the protein CSVEGGQIYGYTF.

The V call is TRBV24-1, the J call TRBJ2-7; 8 nucleotides match TRBD1. The ends lost 3 bases at V and 2 bases at J; junction bases unmatched: 2. The CDR3 extends over 14 amino acids. Germline CDR1 KGHDR, CDR2 SFDVKD. As DNA, the CDR3 is TGTGCCACCAGTGATCCGGACAGGGCCTACGAGCAGTACTTC. Protein sequence: CATSDPDRAYEQYF.

The rearrangement uses TRBV6-2 or TRBV6-3 and TRBJ1-1, with TRBD1 identical over 9 bases. This CDR3 region has 15 residues. Trimming took 5 bases from V and 7 from J; bases not matched to a gene: 11. Germline loops: CDR1 MNHEY, CDR2 SVGEGT. CDR3 residues: CASSARRTGVGEAFF. The CDR3 nucleotides are TGTGCCAGCAGTGCGAGGAGGACAGGGGTGGGTGAAGCTTTCTTT.

This clone was recorded only once. J is TRBJ1-2 and V is TRBV28, with D maybe TRBD1 (5 bases). This CDR3 comprises 14 residues. Germline CDR1 reads MDHEN; CDR2 reads SYDVKM. Between the trimmed V and J ends, which lost 3 bases and 4 bases, there was a span of 12 bases. The DNA for the CDR3 is TGTGCCAGCAGTTTGGAGGCGGGGGGCTATGGCTACACCTTC. This sequence encodes CASSLEAGGYGYTF.

V usage is TRBV12-2 and J usage is TRBJ2-2; the D call TRBD1 from the table was never checked on the DNA. TRBV12-2 corresponds to a pseudogene. This CDR3 spans 21 amino acids. The chain's CDR3 is CASRFRNLSDCGTGQGGELFF. CDR3 DNA sequence: TGTGCAAGTCGCTTCCGAAATCTTTCTGACTGCGGGACAGGGCAAGGCGGGGAGCTGTTTTTT.

The chain carries TRBV15 and TRBJ1-4; tentatively, D is TRBD1 (5 bases). This CDR3 has 17 residues. Per the germline V gene, CDR1 is LNHNV and CDR2 is YYDKDF (reference sequence). With 0 bases removed from V and 4 bases from J, the gap between germline ends came to 15 bases. CDR3 DNA: TGTGCCACCAGCAGAGATACAGGAGTCTCTAGTAATGAAAAACTGTTTTTT. This sequence encodes CATSRDTGVSSNEKLFF.

The rearrangement links TRBV14 to TRBJ2-1; 15 nucleotides align to TRBD2. The CDR3 is made up of 15 amino acids. CDR1 is SGHDN, CDR2 FVKESK, per germline. V was pared by 6 bases and J by 8 bases, with 5 bases of the junction left unmatched. The CDR3 protein is CASSPRTSGRDEQFF. Here the CDR3 DNA reads TGTGCCAGCAGTCCCAGGACTAGCGGGAGGGATGAGCAGTTCTTC. The full variable domain, its missing parts supplied by reference TRBV14 and TRBJ2-1, is EAGVTQFPSHSVIEKGQTVTLRCDPISGHDNLYWYRRVMGKEIKFLLHFVKESKQDESGMPNNRFLAERTGGTYSTLKVQPAELEDSGVYFCASSPRTSGRDEQFFGPGTRLTVL.

This chain connects TRBV4-2 to TRBJ1-2, with a possible D match to TRBD1 (5 bases). The CDR3 length is 15 residues. Germline lookup yields CDR1 LGHNA and CDR2 YNFKEQ. V dropped 1 base and J dropped 3 bases, with 12 bases sitting between them. This CDR3 reads CASSQVEGADYGYTF. DNA of the CDR3: TGTGCCAGCAGCCAAGTTGAAGGGGCTGACTATGGCTACACCTTC.

The chain recombines TRBV19 with TRBJ2-2; 9 positions agree with TRBD2. CDR1 LNHDA and CDR2 SQIVND come from the germline V gene (reference sequence). The CDR3 is 16 residues long. V shed 4 bases, J shed 1 base, and the junction held 4 bases outside the gene matches. CDR3 DNA sequence: TGTGCCAGTAGTACCAGACTAGCGGTGAACACCGGGGAGCTGTTTTTT. The encoded protein is CASSTRLAVNTGELFF.

This sequence joins TRBV3-1 (or the pseudogene TRBV3-2) and TRBJ1-5, with 7 bases that match TRBD1. The CDR3 is 13 amino acids. Germline assignment: CDR1 LGHDT and CDR2 YNNKEL (reference sequence). With 1 base clipped from V and 9 bases from J, the junction kept 3 bases outside the gene matches. The CDR3 DNA reads TGTGCCAGCAGCCAAGGACAGGGTCGGCCCCAGCATTTT. Its protein product is CASSQGQGRPQHF.

The V gene is TRBV10-3, the J gene TRBJ2-7, with D maybe TRBD2 (6 bases). Germline loops: CDR1 ENHRY, CDR2 SYGVKD. V lost 4 bases to trimming and J lost 5 bases, with 27 bases between them. This CDR3 region has 18 residues. The CDR3 nucleotides are TGTGCCATCAGTGGTCCGAATAGCGGCCATAGGGAAGTTGACGAGCAGTACTTC. Its translation is CAISGPNSGHREVDEQYF.